This paragraph reports one T cell receptor (beta chain). Its antigen target is currently unknown. Base quality data are lacking; no much larger clone is found one base away. All donors were healthy Caucasians. The twin cohort comprised three pairs of female monozygotic twins, all aged about 18 to 29 years. Positive isolation kits from Invitrogen were used to isolate CD4+ and CD8+ T cell populations. This specimen belongs to a study of identical twins (dated by TCRdb to about 2016). Regarding the study in general: To test whether fetal clonotypes persist, this study deep-sequenced TCR alpha and beta repertoires from monozygotic twins, from unrelated adults of various ages, and from cord blood. To rule out contamination, replicate twin experiments were performed at different times with different library preparation protocols.

Library generation was performed with 5' RACE. The instrument was an Illumina HiSeq 2000. A universal primer binding site was added through template switching, and the final cDNA carried a unique molecular identifier so that TCR cDNA molecules could be counted accurately. First-strand cDNA for TCR alpha and beta chains was synthesized from specific primers in the conserved constant-segment region. To control for contamination, every cDNA library was double barcoded, receiving both a SMART-Mk sample barcode and Illumina barcodes. Two successive PCR steps introduced TruSeq adapter sequences along with Illumina sample barcodes. The Illumina HiSeq platform was used with custom primers to sequence TCR alpha and beta cDNA libraries. For the original study's pipeline: MiGEC was used to process raw reads and extract unique molecular identifiers, and MiXCR was used to find CDR3 positions. Recombination models were inferred per individual with the repgenHMM and IGoR tools using an EM algorithm. Shared clonotypes were analyzed with the tcR package in R, and sharing was normalized by the product of cloneset sizes. To study raw recombination free of thymic and clonal selection effects, out-of-frame nonproductive sequences were analyzed. Using fastp at Q25 and MiXCR, TCRdb reprocessed the public reads and kept productive beta chains. CDR3 protein sequences are deduplicated, and each keeps its most common genes and DNA. TCRdb, rather than the study authors, made the V and J calls. The table for this sample lists 200,000 to 250,000 distinct CDR3 sequences; approximately 6.8% of them were counted only once. Over 5% of the sample belongs to the ten largest clones.

Overall results and qualifications from the work: The excess sharing between twins in beta out-of-frame sequences was weaker because fewer shared sequences reduced the signal-to-noise ratio. Because the same donors could not be followed over many years, conclusions were based on cross-sectional statistical analysis. Zero-insertion analyses could be partly confounded by invariant T cells such as MAIT and iNKT, though diverse VJ usage argued against such confounding for most clonotypes. In monozygotic twins, recombination models systematically underestimated out-of-frame TCR alpha sharing, but the models matched the sharing seen between unrelated individuals. Fewer insertions were carried by abundant cord blood beta clonotypes; a weaker similar trend was observed in young adult naive repertoires, while no such trend was observed in memory repertoires. Compared with coincidental sharing between unrelated individuals, an excess of low generation-probability sequences was observed among out-of-frame TCR alpha sequences shared between twins.

Separately, the same data were catalogued under a study of yellow fever vaccine responses in identical twins. From that second study: According to the authors, in identical twins the way T cells responded to vaccination appeared partly convergent and partly personalized. The study precisely tracked vaccine-responding T cell clones in identical twins.

The source of this sequence is a woman in her late teens or twenties in good health. Material for sequencing was CD8+ T cells sorted from blood.

The bases are TGTGCCAGCAGCTTAGCCCAGGGGGAGAACACTGAAGCTTTCTTT. This is translated as CASSLAQGENTEAFF. The chain uses TRBV7-9 and TRBJ1-1, with 7 bases matching TRBD1. The germline V end is reduced by 0 bases and the J end by 1 base; junction bases left unmatched: 2. Including the terminal cysteine and phenylalanine, the CDR3 comprises 15 residues. Only the CDR3 DNA stays, 45 bases, in frame from base 1. As encoded in the germline V gene (reference sequence), CDR1 is SEHNR while CDR2 is FQNEAQ.